Listed below are T cell receptor beta chains from one sample, sequenced in a study of T cells in Graves' hyperthyroidism and ophthalmopathy. TCRdb processed the multiplex PCR reads anew with MiXCR; each CDR3 protein has one entry. The sample has about 500,000 distinct CDR3 sequences, 14% seen once. The sample was blood. The origin of the receptors is a young woman with Graves' hyperthyroidism. CDR3s include the opening cysteine and the closing phenylalanine or tryptophan. Each record gives: clone size, D gene, J gene, V gene, CDR3 protein, CDR3 DNA. A D gene is named only where the DNA matches it firmly. A row's size may be missing; if present it is once, few, many or a size class.

clone size: many
D gene: -
J gene: TRBJ2-1
V gene: TRBV5-5
CDR3 protein: CASSLADGAGNEQFF
CDR3 DNA: TGTGCCAGCAGCTTGGCCGATGGGGCTGGCAATGAGCAGTTCTTC

clone size: few
D gene: TRBD1
J gene: TRBJ1-3
V gene: TRBV25-1
CDR3 protein: CASSEFQGASGNTIYF
CDR3 DNA: TGTGCCAGCAGTGAATTCCAGGGGGCTAGTGGAAACACCATATATTTT

clone size: many
D gene: TRBD2
J gene: TRBJ2-1
V gene: TRBV30
CDR3 protein: CAWRRGLQTSGRHEQFF
CDR3 DNA: TGTGCCTGGAGACGGGGACTCCAGACTAGCGGGAGACATGAGCAGTTCTTC

clone size: few
D gene: TRBD1
J gene: TRBJ2-2
V gene: TRBV7-9
CDR3 protein: CASSAPGTGNTGELFF
CDR3 DNA: TGTGCCAGCAGCGCACCCGGGACAGGGAACACCGGGGAGCTGTTTTTT

clone size: few
D gene: TRBD1
J gene: TRBJ1-1
V gene: TRBV7-9
CDR3 protein: CASSRGQEGTEAFF
CDR3 DNA: TGTGCCAGCAGCAGGGGACAGGAGGGCACTGAAGCTTTCTTT

clone size: few
D gene: TRBD2
J gene: TRBJ2-1
V gene: TRBV6-2/TRBV6-3
CDR3 protein: CASSYSKLAGNNEQFF
CDR3 DNA: TGTGCCAGCAGTTACTCGAAACTAGCGGGGAACAATGAGCAGTTCTTC

clone size: many
D gene: -
J gene: TRBJ2-2
V gene: TRBV11-3
CDR3 protein: CASSSFGRDGSRTGELFF
CDR3 DNA: TGTGCCAGCAGTTCATTTGGTAGGGATGGATCTAGGACCGGGGAGCTGTTTTTT

clone size: few
D gene: -
J gene: TRBJ1-5
V gene: TRBV4-2
CDR3 protein: CASSQVSQAPYSNQPQHF
CDR3 DNA: TGTGCCAGCAGCCAAGTCTCACAGGCCCCTTATAGCAATCAGCCCCAGCATTTT

clone size: -
D gene: -
J gene: TRBJ1-5
V gene: TRBV29-1
CDR3 protein: CSVEYESNQPQHF
CDR3 DNA: TGCAGCGTTGAATACGAGAGCAATCAGCCCCAGCATTTT

clone size: -
D gene: -
J gene: TRBJ2-7
V gene: TRBV5-4
CDR3 protein: CASSLWGIAYEQYF
CDR3 DNA: TGTGCCAGCAGCTTGTGGGGAATTGCATACGAGCAGTACTTC

clone size: few
D gene: TRBD2
J gene: TRBJ2-3
V gene: TRBV24-1
CDR3 protein: CATSGTTSGSGTDTQYF
CDR3 DNA: TGTGCCACCAGTGGTACGACTAGCGGGAGTGGGACAGATACGCAGTATTTT

clone size: many
D gene: -
J gene: TRBJ1-2
V gene: TRBV27
CDR3 protein: CASADLTETNGYTF
CDR3 DNA: TGTGCCAGTGCTGACTTGACTGAGACTAATGGCTACACCTTC

clone size: many
D gene: -
J gene: TRBJ1-2
V gene: TRBV12-3/TRBV12-4
CDR3 protein: CASSFGLANYGYTF
CDR3 DNA: TGTGCCAGCAGTTTTGGGTTAGCTAACTATGGCTACACCTTC

clone size: many
D gene: -
J gene: TRBJ2-7
V gene: TRBV28
CDR3 protein: CATFRRGSSYEQYF
CDR3 DNA: TGTGCCACCTTTCGGCGAGGTTCCTCCTACGAGCAGTACTTC

clone size: few
D gene: TRBD1
J gene: TRBJ1-1
V gene: TRBV19
CDR3 protein: CASSIRGDTEAFF
CDR3 DNA: TGTGCCAGTAGTATCAGGGGGGACACTGAAGCTTTCTTT

clone size: few
D gene: -
J gene: TRBJ1-1
V gene: TRBV6-5
CDR3 protein: CASSYGKFAEAFF
CDR3 DNA: TGTGCCAGCAGTTACGGCAAGTTCGCTGAAGCTTTCTTT

clone size: -
D gene: -
J gene: TRBJ1-5
V gene: TRBV6-2/TRBV6-3
CDR3 protein: CASSYSGGGHRSQPQHF
CDR3 DNA: TGTGCCAGCAGTTACTCAGGAGGGGGACACAGGAGTCAGCCCCAGCATTTT

clone size: many
D gene: -
J gene: TRBJ2-7
V gene: TRBV11-2
CDR3 protein: CASSDSESPSDYEQYF
CDR3 DNA: TGTGCCAGCAGCGATAGTGAGTCACCCTCGGACTACGAGCAGTACTTC

clone size: many
D gene: -
J gene: TRBJ2-1
V gene: TRBV7-9
CDR3 protein: CASSLEHAYNEQFF
CDR3 DNA: TGTGCCAGCAGCTTAGAACATGCCTACAATGAGCAGTTCTTC

clone size: many
D gene: TRBD1
J gene: TRBJ1-4
V gene: TRBV6-1
CDR3 protein: CASSTGQGNEKLFF
CDR3 DNA: TGTGCCAGCAGTACGGGACAGGGGAATGAAAAACTGTTTTTT

clone size: many
D gene: -
J gene: TRBJ2-1
V gene: TRBV20-1
CDR3 protein: CSALRPRPGDNEQFF
CDR3 DNA: TGCAGTGCCCTCCGACCTAGGCCGGGAGACAATGAGCAGTTCTTC

clone size: few
D gene: -
J gene: TRBJ1-1
V gene: TRBV19
CDR3 protein: CASSRSGRSAEAFF
CDR3 DNA: TGTGCCAGTAGCCGATCAGGGCGGTCGGCTGAAGCTTTCTTT

clone size: many
D gene: TRBD2
J gene: TRBJ2-1
V gene: TRBV7-9
CDR3 protein: CASSLGGVAWQFF
CDR3 DNA: TGTGCCAGCAGCTTGGGAGGGGTTGCGTGGCAGTTCTTC

clone size: many
D gene: TRBD1
J gene: TRBJ1-1
V gene: TRBV20-1
CDR3 protein: CSARDWAGGTEAFF
CDR3 DNA: TGCAGTGCTAGAGATTGGGCAGGGGGGACTGAAGCTTTCTTT

clone size: many
D gene: -
J gene: TRBJ2-1
V gene: TRBV7-3
CDR3 protein: CASSQGGTSSYNEQFF
CDR3 DNA: TGTGCCAGCAGCCAAGGGGGGACCAGCTCCTACAATGAGCAGTTCTTC

clone size: many
D gene: -
J gene: TRBJ1-2
V gene: TRBV12-3/TRBV12-4
CDR3 protein: CASSHRVRGYTF
CDR3 DNA: TGTGCCAGCAGTCACAGGGTGCGCGGCTACACCTTC

clone size: -
D gene: TRBD1
J gene: TRBJ2-7
V gene: TRBV6-1
CDR3 protein: CASGQRDRAYEQYF
CDR3 DNA: TGTGCCAGCGGTCAAAGGGACAGGGCATACGAGCAGTACTTC